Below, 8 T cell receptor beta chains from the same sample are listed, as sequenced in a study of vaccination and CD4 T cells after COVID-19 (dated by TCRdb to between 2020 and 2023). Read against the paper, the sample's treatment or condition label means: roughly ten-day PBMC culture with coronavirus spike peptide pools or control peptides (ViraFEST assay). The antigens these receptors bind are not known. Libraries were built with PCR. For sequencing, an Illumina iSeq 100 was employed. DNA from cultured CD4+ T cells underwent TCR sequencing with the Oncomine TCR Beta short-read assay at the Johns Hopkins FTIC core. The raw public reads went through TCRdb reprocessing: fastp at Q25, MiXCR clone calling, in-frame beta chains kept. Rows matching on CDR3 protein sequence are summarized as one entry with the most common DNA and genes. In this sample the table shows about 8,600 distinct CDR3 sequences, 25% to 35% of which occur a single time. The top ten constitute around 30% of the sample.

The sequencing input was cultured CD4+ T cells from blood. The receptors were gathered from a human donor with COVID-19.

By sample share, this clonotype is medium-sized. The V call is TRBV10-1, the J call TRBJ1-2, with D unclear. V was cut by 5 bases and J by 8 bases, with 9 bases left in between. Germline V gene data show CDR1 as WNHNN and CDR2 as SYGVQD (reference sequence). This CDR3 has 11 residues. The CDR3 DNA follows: TGCGCCAGCAGTAAAGGGAGGGGCTACACCTTC. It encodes CASSKGRGYTF.

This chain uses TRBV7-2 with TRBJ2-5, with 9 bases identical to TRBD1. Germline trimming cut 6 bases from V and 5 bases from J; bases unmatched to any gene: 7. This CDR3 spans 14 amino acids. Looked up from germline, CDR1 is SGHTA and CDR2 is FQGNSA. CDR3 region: CASRQDRGLETQYF. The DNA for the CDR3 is TGTGCCAGCAGACAAGACAGGGGGTTGGAGACCCAGTACTTC.

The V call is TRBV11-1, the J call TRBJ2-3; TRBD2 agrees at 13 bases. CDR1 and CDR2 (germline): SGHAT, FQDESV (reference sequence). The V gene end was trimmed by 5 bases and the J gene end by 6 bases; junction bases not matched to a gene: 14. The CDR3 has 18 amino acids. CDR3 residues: CASSLGGSTSGGADTQYF. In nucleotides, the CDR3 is TGTGCCAGCAGCCTAGGCGGGAGCACTAGCGGGGGGGCCGATACGCAGTATTTT.

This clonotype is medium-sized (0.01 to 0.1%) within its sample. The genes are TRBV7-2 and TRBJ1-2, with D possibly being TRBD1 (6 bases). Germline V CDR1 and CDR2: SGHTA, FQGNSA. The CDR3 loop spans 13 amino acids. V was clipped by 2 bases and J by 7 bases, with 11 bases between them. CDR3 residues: CASSLSGVGGYTF. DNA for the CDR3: TGTGCCAGCAGCTTATCAGGGGTTGGTGGCTACACCTTC.

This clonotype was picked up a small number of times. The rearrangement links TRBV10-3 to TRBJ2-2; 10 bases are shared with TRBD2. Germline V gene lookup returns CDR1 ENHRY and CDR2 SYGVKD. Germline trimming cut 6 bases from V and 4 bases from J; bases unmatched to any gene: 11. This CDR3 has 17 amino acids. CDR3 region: CAIRTLAGARGTGELFF. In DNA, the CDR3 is TGTGCCATCAGAACGCTAGCGGGGGCCAGGGGCACCGGGGAGCTGTTTTTT.

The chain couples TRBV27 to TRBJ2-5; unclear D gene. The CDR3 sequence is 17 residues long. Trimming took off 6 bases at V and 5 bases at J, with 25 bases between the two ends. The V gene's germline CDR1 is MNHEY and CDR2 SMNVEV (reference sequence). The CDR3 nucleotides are TGTGCCAGCAGACGGGCCGGGTCAGAAGCCTTGTTTGAGACCCAGTACTTC. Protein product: CASRRAGSEALFETQYF.

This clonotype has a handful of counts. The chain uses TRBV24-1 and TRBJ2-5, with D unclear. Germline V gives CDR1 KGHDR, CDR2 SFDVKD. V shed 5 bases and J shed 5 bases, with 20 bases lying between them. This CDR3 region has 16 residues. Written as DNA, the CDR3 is TGTGCCACCAGTGGAACAATCGATTTCGGCCGGGAGACCCAGTACTTC. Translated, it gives CATSGTIDFGRETQYF.

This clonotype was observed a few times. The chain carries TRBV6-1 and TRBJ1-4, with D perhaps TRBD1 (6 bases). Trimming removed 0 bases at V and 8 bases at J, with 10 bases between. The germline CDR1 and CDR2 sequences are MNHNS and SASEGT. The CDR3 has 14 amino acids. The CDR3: CASSEARTAEKLFF. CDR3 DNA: TGTGCCAGCAGTGAAGCGCGGACAGCGGAAAAACTGTTTTTT.